The 12 T cell receptor beta chains listed next were all sequenced from one sample in a study of blood T cell repertoires in COVID-19. Clones were sequenced by immunoSEQ multiplex PCR, and TCRdb holds only the in-frame ones, with some missing. The sample shows about 170,000 clones, around 91% of them seen only once. Sequencing input: PBMCs or T cells enriched from blood (not recorded which). Source of these receptors: a woman aged 18-30 years who had recovered from COVID-19.

The chain joins TRBV6-2 or TRBV6-3 to TRBJ1-2; D is ambiguous. Germline V gene lookup returns CDR1 MNHEY and CDR2 SVGEGT. This CDR3 region has 14 residues. The V gene lost 0 bases and the J gene lost 7 bases, with 12 bases spanning the gap. CDR3 DNA: TGTGCCAGCAGTTACTCGGGGAGCAGAGGTGGCTACACCTTC. This translates into CASSYSGSRGGYTF.

This chain uses TRBV28 with TRBJ2-1; D gene unclear. Germline CDR1 and CDR2: MDHEN and SYDVKM. V dropped 10 bases and J dropped 6 bases, with 16 bases sitting between them. The CDR3 is 13 residues long. The CDR3 is CATFGPVGNEQFF. CDR3 nucleotide sequence: TGTGCCACCTTTGGGCCCGTTGGCAATGAGCAGTTCTTC.

The chain links TRBV5-4 to TRBJ1-6, with D perhaps TRBD1 (6 bases). Looked up from germline, CDR1 is SGHNT and CDR2 is YYREEE (reference sequence). Between the trimmed V and J ends, which lost 4 bases and 0 bases, there was a span of 11 bases. The CDR3 loop spans 16 amino acids. CDR3 region: CASSPQGSSYNSPLHF. The DNA of the CDR3 is TGTGCCAGCAGCCCCCAGGGGAGCTCCTATAATTCACCCCTCCACTTT.

This clone occurred once. The rearrangement joins TRBV19 to TRBJ2-7; D not resolved. The CDR3 runs 13 residues. The germline gives CDR1 LNHDA, CDR2 SQIVND (reference sequence). V was shortened by 11 bases and J by 1 base, with 15 bases between the two germline ends. CDR3: CASRSTLSYEQYF. CDR3 sequence (DNA): TGTGCCTCAAGATCCACCCTATCCTACGAGCAGTACTTC.

The V gene is TRBV4-2, the J gene TRBJ2-1, with 8 positions matching TRBD2. Germline CDR1 is LGHNA and CDR2 is YNFKEQ. After removal of 0 bases from V and 2 bases from J, the junction contained 6 bases not matched to a gene. The CDR3 sequence is 17 residues long. CDR3 coding DNA: TGTGCCAGCAGCCAAGATCGGGGGACTAGGGCCTACAATGAGCAGTTCTTC. This sequence encodes CASSQDRGTRAYNEQFF.

The chain combines TRBV11-2 with TRBJ2-5; 8 positions match TRBD2. This CDR3 contains 14 residues. The ends lost 4 bases at V and 5 bases at J; junction bases unmatched: 6. Germline assignment: CDR1 SGHAT and CDR2 FQNNGV. The CDR3 here is CASSSSSGGETQYF. The CDR3 DNA is TGTGCCAGCAGCTCATCGTCGGGGGGGGAGACCCAGTACTTC.

This chain connects TRBV27 to TRBJ1-5; 9 nucleotides line up with TRBD1. Germline values: CDR1 MNHEY, CDR2 SMNVEV (reference sequence). With V trimmed by 4 bases and J by 9 bases, 10 bases remained unmatched. The CDR3 contains 15 residues. The CDR3 DNA reads TGTGCCAGCAGTTCGGGACAGGGCTTCGTAGGGCCCCAGCATTTT. Its translation is CASSSGQGFVGPQHF.

This chain connects TRBV6-4 to TRBJ2-1; 8 positions match TRBD2. Trimming took 0 bases from V and 3 from J; bases not matched to a gene: 1. CDR1 and CDR2 from the germline V gene are MRHNA and SNTAGT. There are 15 residues in the CDR3. CDR3 bases: TGTGCCAGCAGTGACTCGGGACTAGACTACAATGAGCAGTTCTTC. It yields the protein CASSDSGLDYNEQFF.

This chain joins TRBV4-3 and TRBJ1-2, with 7 nucleotides matching TRBD1. In germline, CDR1 is LGHNA, CDR2 YSLEER. Germline trimming cut 1 base from V and 2 bases from J; bases unmatched to any gene: 1. The CDR3 is made up of 14 amino acids. The CDR3 loop is CASSQATGNYGYTF. The DNA of the CDR3 is TGCGCCAGCAGCCAAGCGACAGGGAACTATGGCTACACCTTC.

The rearrangement uses TRBV18 and TRBJ2-7; TRBD1 aligns across 8 bases. J was trimmed by 5 bases and V by 3 bases; bases with no gene match: 6. Germline-derived CDR1 and CDR2 are KGHSH and LQKENI. The CDR3 sequence is 14 residues long. Here the CDR3 reads CASSPRTGFDEQYF. The CDR3 DNA reads as TGTGCCAGCTCACCCCGGACAGGGTTCGACGAGCAGTACTTC.

CDR3 sequence: CASRAGTAGTSGSDEQYF. CDR3 bases: TGTGCCAGCAGAGCCGGGACAGCCGGGACTAGCGGGAGCGACGAGCAGTACTTC. This chain joins TRBV11-2 and TRBJ2-7; the match to TRBD2 covers 14 bases. V trimming: 6 bases; J trimming: 5 bases; junction bases outside the gene matches: 15. Germline-derived CDR1 and CDR2 are SGHAT and FQNNGV. The CDR3 is 18 residues long.

V and J are TRBV10-1 and TRBJ2-7; 9 bases map to TRBD2. In germline, CDR1 is WNHNN, CDR2 SYGVQD (reference sequence). After removal of 5 bases from V and 1 base from J, the junction contained 6 bases not matched to a gene. The CDR3 consists of 15 residues. The CDR3 region has the DNA TGCGCCAGCAGTTATTTAGCGGGAGTATCCTACGAGCAGTACTTC. This gives the protein CASSYLAGVSYEQYF.